The entry that follows covers one TCR beta chain sequence. What antigen it recognizes has not been identified. Nothing much larger sits one base from this clone, and base qualities are not available. This entry belongs to a study of blood T cell repertoires in COVID-19 (dated by TCRdb to the early 2020s). Notes on the research overall: Samples covering the acute and convalescent phases of COVID-19 were provided by collaborators in the United States, Italy and Spain. The material from the prospective study consisted of cDNA or gDNA derived from T cells, B-cell-depleted T cells, or PBMCs. The dataset comprised deeply sampled blood TCRbeta repertoires from subjects exposed to, actively infected with, or recovered from COVID-19. A freely available public database, intended as a resource for researchers studying the immune response to SARS-CoV-2, is where the repertoires were released. The samples were drawn from two sources: the first 160 participants of the ongoing ImmuneRACE study, and about 1,300 subjects contributed by 6 global collaborators. Nearly every sample came with metadata listing a de-identified subject ID, COVID-19 status, age in years and sex. HLA class I and class II types, where available, came from metadata supplied by the sample provider rather than from assay-based typing. The paper as a whole reports these results and caveats: The amount of clinical and demographic metadata varied by source and participant and was provided uncurated.

The immunoSEQ Assay, a bias-controlled multiplex PCR, was used to amplify TCRbeta CDR3 regions from genomic DNA. Regarding the original processing steps: Within the assay, amplification of reference gene primers was used to estimate how many nucleated cells each sample contained. To quantify the absolute abundance of each unique TCRbeta CDR3 rearrangement, sequence reads were collapsed and filtered. Productive Simpson clonality was computed per sample as the square root of Simpson's diversity index over productive rearrangements. TCRdb re-hosts the immuneACCESS table, in-frame sequences only. Its copies lack some clones; in the studies checked, an unresolved V gene accounts for under half of them, and the cause for the rest is not known. V, J and clone size derive from that table, while D and trimming were established from the DNA sequence. Present in this sample are 90,000 to 130,000 clones, less than 75% of which were seen just once. About 8.3% of the sample rests with the top ten.

V and J lose 4 bases and 3 bases, and a span of 16 bases separates them. The germline V gene yields MNHEY for CDR1 and SVGEGT for CDR2. The CDR3 has 16 amino acids, counting the end cysteine and phenylalanine. Only the CDR3 part of the read is kept: 48 bases, read in frame from the first base. Collaborating institutions collected whole blood in K2EDTA tubes following their own protocols. For TCRbeta analysis, collaborators shipped samples in one of three forms: frozen whole blood, isolated PBMCs, or DNA extracted from either of those sample types. The V and J genes are TRBV6-2 or TRBV6-3 and TRBJ1-5, and perhaps TRBD1 as D gene, on 6 matching bases. Material for sequencing was peripheral blood. The TCR comes from a woman between 55 and 75 years old with acute or convalescent COVID-19. For the CDR3, the sequence is CASSSRSGALNQPQHF. At the DNA level, the sequence is TGTGCCAGCAGTTCTAGGTCAGGGGCCCTCAATCAGCCCCAGCATTTT.